This T cell receptor (beta chain) came from a study of CD8+CD57+ T cells in acquired aplastic anemia. V lost 5 bases and J lost 13; bases outside the gene matches: 8. The CDR3 consists of 12 residues. Germline CDR1 reads SGHVS; CDR2 reads FQNEAQ. An expansion of CD8+CD57+ cells by flow cytometry had been shown in patients chosen for sequencing. CDR3 and TCR beta VDJ profiling relied on a genomic DNA template. MiXCR was run by TCRdb on the reads, yielding one entry per CDR3 protein. The sample carries some 170,000 distinct CDR3 sequences, nearly 65% recorded once. This TCR derives from a human donor with aplastic anemia. The sequenced material came from sorted CD4+, CD8+, or CD8+CD57+ T cells (not recorded which) from PBMCs. The chain joins TRBV7-8 to TRBJ2-5, with 9 bases identical to TRBD1. The DNA for the CDR3 is TGTGCCAGCAGCGGAAGCGACAGGGGGTTGTACTTC. Translation: CASSGSDRGLYF.